This record concerns one T cell receptor beta chain sequence. It lacks a known antigen. Base-call qualities are not available, and no considerably larger clone is one nucleotide away. The data belong to a study of cytomegalovirus exposure and HLA in healthy donors (dated 2017 in TCRdb). About the full investigation: According to an earlier analysis of several hundred of the donors, some 170 million T cells yielded some 120 million unique TCR beta sequences and 276 Gb of sequence data. Roughly 290 gigabases of sequencing data and around 88 million unique TCR sequences made up an early release that covered over 550 HLA-typed donors. Of the 398 genotyped donors, 65% to 90% fell in the genetic ancestry cluster associated with self-reported Caucasian donors. The study aimed to test whether cataloging public T cell receptors could reveal signatures of past pathogen exposure. The study used immunosequencing to profile the T cell repertoires of 666 subjects and linked those repertoires to cytomegalovirus serostatus. Along with the roughly 610-subject first cohort, a separate validation cohort of roughly 110 different subjects was used. The study combined high-throughput TCR immunosequencing, statistical association of individual TCRs with disease status, and machine learning to predict cytomegalovirus infection status. In a later analysis, previously published TCR beta repertoires from several hundred donors were re-analyzed and high-resolution HLA genotyping was added so that TCR occurrence patterns could be studied. Rather than using new phenotypic data, the later analysis identified candidate immune exposures from TCR beta sequences and from how often those sequences occurred across donors. An earlier analysis of around 640 of the donors used high-throughput TCR beta sequencing to judge whether each TCR beta V gene segment behaved as functional or pseudogenic. Donor age, sex, ethnicity and CMV serostatus were compiled alongside the repertoire data. A later genetic analysis took genome-wide SNP genotypes for about 60% of the roughly 670 donors and used that subset as a discovery cohort. All discovery cohort repertoires had been generated using a single sequencing platform. Both class I and class II loci were covered by HLA typing, at four-digit resolution. The number of typed donors differed by locus: about 620-630 for A, B, C, DRB1 and DQB1; some 500 for DQA1; 606 for DPA1; and some 430 for DPB1. Because of strong linkage in the cohort, roughly five DR-DQ haplotypes were treated as single units for association and clustering. On average, over 200,000 unique TCR beta nucleotide sequences were sequenced per donor among a few hundred genotyped donors of the cohort, with 15% to 20% of those sequences being non-productive. Beyond this particular receptor, the publication reports: According to the authors, the approach could potentially be generalized to other disease states and immunological phenotypes. A later analysis reported that several top co-occurrence clusters appeared linked to parvovirus B19, influenza, CMV and Epstein-Barr virus. A cluster of highly shared sequence variants was judged likely to represent a technical artifact of the sequencing pipeline. Most CMV-associated TCR beta chains appeared to be HLA-restricted in a later analysis, and the HLA associations seemed to be driven largely by CMV exposure. In vitro tests confirmed that a few of the cytomegalovirus-associated TCR beta chains recognize cytomegalovirus antigens. Correlated functional status among segregating V segments might be attributable to linkage disequilibrium, but an unknown experimental factor could not be ruled out. A later analysis found that TCR association rates varied across HLA loci, with DRB1 alleles showing the most associated TCRs and HLA-C alleles the fewest. V-gene and J-gene trimming of TCR beta chains was associated with a missense DCLRE1C variant in a later genetic analysis, and the association was replicated in an independent cohort. The study listed approximately 150 TCR beta chains as associated with cytomegalovirus. A further reported finding was that TCR beta sequences accurately predicted the HLA-A and HLA-B alleles for most subjects in the first cohort. Because HLA typing was unavailable for some donors at each locus, only the typed subset was used in association tests. In this cohort, only TCR beta chains were sequenced, and detectable features were limited by the absence of alpha or paired-chain data. In a later analysis, HLA-associated TCR beta chains were found to be more clonally expanded and to have lower generation probabilities than equally common non-associated chains. Most TCR sequences were seen in very few donors, while some public TCRs were found in many individuals. When HLA alleles, especially DR and DQ, strongly co-occurred, TCR associations were difficult to assign to individual alleles. Because counts were too low, approximately 18 rarely observed V segments, including chromosome 9 orphons, were excluded from the earlier analysis of some 590 of the donors. The only immune exposure information available for the cohort was CMV serostatus. Specific HLA alleles were associated with 15,000 to 20,000 TCR beta sequences at a false discovery rate of 0.05 in a later analysis. Some IMGT-functional V segments, including TRBV6-2 and TRBV6-3, could not be distinguished by the 87-base-pair reads and were therefore excluded. Sequencing depth was assumed to be roughly uniform across donors in the presence/absence analyses, though that assumption may not hold. In an earlier analysis of about 600 of the donors, most TCR beta V segments appeared in productive rearrangements about 87% or about 30% of the time, broadly matching IMGT annotations. A later genetic analysis reported fewer N-insertions in productive TCRs among donors in an Asian-associated ancestry cluster than the approximately 700-donor mean. The classifier was reported to diagnose cytomegalovirus status with high specificity and sensitivity in both the original and validation cohorts.

The cohort was made up of hundreds of healthy bone marrow donors. At the time of sampling, all cohort members were nominally healthy, though unrecorded immune exposures were likely present. The donor tested CMV seropositive and was one of the 289 seropositive cohort members. Each donor provided a peripheral blood sample, and peripheral blood mononuclear cells were used for TCR beta sequencing. Genomic DNA was extracted from the blood cell samples with the Qiagen DNeasy Blood Extraction Kit. Library generation was performed with the immunoSEQ multiplex PCR assay. For the multiplex PCR, a mixture combining 60 forward primers for TCR Vbeta segments and 13 reverse primers for TCR Jbeta segments was used. A multiplex PCR assay on genomic DNA amplified the CDR3 region of rearranged TCR beta genes. On the Illumina HiSeq System, the amplified TCR beta libraries were sequenced as 87-base-pair reads. The authors' analysis ran thus. Across the 500 to 700 repertoires, a later analysis counted some 80 million unique TCR beta chains, around 11 million of which were shared by at least two donors. Raw reads were error-corrected and collapsed into unique sequences with a nearest-neighbor algorithm that merged closely related sequences to remove PCR and sequencing errors. V, D and J gene segments were assigned by aligning CDR3 sequences to IMGT reference sequences. For a sequence to be retained, a match of at least six nucleotides was required to both a V gene segment and a J gene segment. A rearrangement counted as productive if the CDR3 had no stop codons and remained in frame with V and J, and every other rearrangement counted as non-productive. Following IMGT convention, CDR3 was defined as the stretch from the second conserved V-encoded cysteine up to the conserved J-encoded phenylalanine. The earlier analysis of 500 to 750 of the donors excluded any sequence lacking an unambiguous match to a single V gene segment. In an earlier analysis of approximately 550 of the donors, V segments were called functional above 56.7% productive rearrangements and were called segregating when the between-donor standard deviation exceeded 5%. A statistical classification framework was built for diagnosing cytomegalovirus status from the catalog of TCR beta chain sequences. In a later analysis, V and J genes were assigned by comparing TCR nucleotide sequences against IMGT/GENE-DB human TR gene sequences. A later analysis assigned CDR3 sequences and most-parsimonious VDJ recombination scenarios with the TCRdist pipeline. In a later analysis, each TCR beta chain was defined by its CDR3 amino acid sequence together with its V-gene family, and reads lacking a unique V-gene family were excluded. As a way to deal with suspected cross-contamination and a sequencing artifact, a later analysis dropped 640 or so nucleotide sequences that were highly shared and had low generation probability. For each public chain, a later analysis derived a clonal expansion index from normalized ranks of inferred template counts within each repertoire. In a later analysis, generation probabilities were computed using a VDJ recombination model fitted to out-of-frame rearrangements, and the results were checked against IGoR. In a later analysis, hypergeometric tests were used to score TCR-TCR, TCR-HLA and TCR-CMV co-occurrence, with a repertoire-size bias correction applied to TCR pairs. False discovery rates were estimated in a later analysis by permuting HLA or CMV assignments 20 times. In a later analysis, co-occurring TCRs were grouped using DBSCAN, and TCRdist sequence similarity was added for clustering within HLA-allele-positive subsets. For co-occurrence clustering, repertoires with fewer than 30,000 or more than 120,000 public chains were excluded, along with 5 or 6 repertoires with anomalous nucleotide sharing. As stored in TCRdb, this immuneACCESS dataset retains in-frame rearrangements with V and J assigned. A fraction of the clones does not appear; measured against another copy, unresolved V genes explain less than half of the discrepancy, and the remainder lacks a known reason. D and trimming were read from the DNA, whereas the V and J calls and clone size are those reported in that table. The sample data list 150,000 to 200,000 clones, and around 63% of these were observed just once. Of the sample, 4.5% falls within the top ten clones.

The germline V gene encodes CDR1 MGHDK and CDR2 SYGVNS. At the junction V is shortened by 3 bases and J by 0 bases, with 11 bases in between. CDR3 length: 15 amino acids, cysteine to phenylalanine. The read is trimmed to its CDR3 DNA, 45 bases read in frame from base 1. This chain is built from TRBV25-1 and TRBJ1-1, and TRBD1 may be the D gene, going by 6 matching bases. Sequencing was carried out using PBMCs. This sequence originates from a woman in her late teens or twenties in good health and CMV-seropositive. CDR3 region: CASSDLQGLNTEAFF. DNA sequence: TGTGCCAGCAGTGACTTACAGGGACTGAACACTGAAGCTTTCTTT. The CDR3, completed at both ends by the reference TRBV25-1 and TRBJ1-1 genes, gives the full variable domain EADIYQTPRYLVIGTGKKITLECSQTMGHDKMYWYQQDPGMELHLIHYSYGVNSTEKGDLSSESTVSRIRTEHFPLTLESARPSHTSQYLCASSDLQGLNTEAFFGQGTRLTVV.